The entry below describes one T cell receptor (beta chain). The repertoire was sequenced with immunoSEQ multiplex PCR; TCRdb's copy has only in-frame clones and lacks some. The table lists about 120,000 clones, over 75% of them singletons. The CDR3 contains 16 residues. Trimming shortened V by 5 bases and J by 4 bases, and 15 bases separated the two germline ends. CDR1 KGHSH and CDR2 LQKENI come from the germline V gene. This specimen comes from a study of T cell responses to AZD1222 COVID-19 vaccine. This TCR was sampled from an adult in good health. The chain recombines TRBV18 with TRBJ2-6; possible D gene TRBD2, 6 bases. The sequencing here drew on peripheral blood, taken on day 0 of AZD1222 vaccination. In DNA, the CDR3 is TGTGCCAGCTCAACAACCACGGGGGTCGGGGCCAACGTCCTGACTTTC. Its translation: CASSTTTGVGANVLTF.